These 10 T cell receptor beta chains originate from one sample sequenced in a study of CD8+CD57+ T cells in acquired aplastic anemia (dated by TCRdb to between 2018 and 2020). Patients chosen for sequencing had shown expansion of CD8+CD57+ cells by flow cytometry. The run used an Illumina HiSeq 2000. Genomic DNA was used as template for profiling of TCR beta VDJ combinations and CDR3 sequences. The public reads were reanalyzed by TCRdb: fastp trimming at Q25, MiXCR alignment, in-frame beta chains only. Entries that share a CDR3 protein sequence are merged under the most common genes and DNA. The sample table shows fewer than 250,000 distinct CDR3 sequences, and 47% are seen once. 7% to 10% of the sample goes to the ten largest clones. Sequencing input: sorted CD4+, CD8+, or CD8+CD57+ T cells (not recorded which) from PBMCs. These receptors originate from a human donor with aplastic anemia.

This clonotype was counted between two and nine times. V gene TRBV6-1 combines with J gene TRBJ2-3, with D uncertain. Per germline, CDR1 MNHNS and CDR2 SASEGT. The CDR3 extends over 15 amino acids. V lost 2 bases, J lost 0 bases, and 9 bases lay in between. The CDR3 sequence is CASSEFAASTDTQYF. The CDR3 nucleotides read TGTGCCAGCAGTGAATTCGCCGCTAGCACAGATACGCAGTATTTT.

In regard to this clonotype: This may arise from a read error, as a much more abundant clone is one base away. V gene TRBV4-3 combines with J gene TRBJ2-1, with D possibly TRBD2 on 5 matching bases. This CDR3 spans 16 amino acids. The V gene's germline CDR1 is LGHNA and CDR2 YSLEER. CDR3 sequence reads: CASSDGVASSYNERFF. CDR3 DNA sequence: TGCGCCAGCAGCGACGGCGTAGCGAGCTCCTACAATGAGCGGTTCTTC.

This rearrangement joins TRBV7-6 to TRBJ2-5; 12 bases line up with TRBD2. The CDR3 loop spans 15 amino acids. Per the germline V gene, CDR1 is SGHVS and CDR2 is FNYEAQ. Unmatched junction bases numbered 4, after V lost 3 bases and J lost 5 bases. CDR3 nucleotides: TGTGCCAGCAGCTTGAGAGGGACTAGCGGGGAGACCCAGTACTTC. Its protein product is CASSLRGTSGETQYF.

The CDR3 region is CATSGQISSGTQYF. The CDR3 coding sequence is TGTGCCACCAGTGGTCAAATATCGTCCGGGACCCAGTACTTC. The genes are TRBV24-1 and TRBJ2-5; D is undetermined. The V gene's germline CDR1 is KGHDR and CDR2 SFDVKD. This CDR3 is built from 14 residues. Trimming took 5 bases from V and 7 from J, leaving 16 bases between them.

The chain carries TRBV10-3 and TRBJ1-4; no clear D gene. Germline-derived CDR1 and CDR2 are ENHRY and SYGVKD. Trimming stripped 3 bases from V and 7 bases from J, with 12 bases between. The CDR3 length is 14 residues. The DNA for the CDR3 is TGTGCCATCAGTGAAGGAGGGTTAGCTGAAAAACTGTTTTTT. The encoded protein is CAISEGGLAEKLFF.

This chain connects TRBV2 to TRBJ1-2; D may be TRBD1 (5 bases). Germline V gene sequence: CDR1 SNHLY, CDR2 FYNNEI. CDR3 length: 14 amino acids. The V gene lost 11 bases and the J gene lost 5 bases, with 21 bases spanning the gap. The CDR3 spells CAGWDGRGPYGYTF. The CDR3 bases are TGTGCCGGCTGGGACGGCCGAGGACCTTATGGCTACACCTTC.

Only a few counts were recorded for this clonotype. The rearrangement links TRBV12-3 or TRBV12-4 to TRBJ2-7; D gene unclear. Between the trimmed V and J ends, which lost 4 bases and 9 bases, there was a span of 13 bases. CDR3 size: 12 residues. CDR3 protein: CASSYPGVWQYF. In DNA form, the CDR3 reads TGTGCCAGCAGTTACCCTGGGGTGTGGCAGTACTTC.

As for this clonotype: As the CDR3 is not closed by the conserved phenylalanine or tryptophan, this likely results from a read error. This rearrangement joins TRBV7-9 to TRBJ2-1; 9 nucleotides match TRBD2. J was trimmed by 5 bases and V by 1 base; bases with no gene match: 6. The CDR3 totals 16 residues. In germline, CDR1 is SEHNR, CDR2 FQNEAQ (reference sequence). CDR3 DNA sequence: TGTGCCAGCAGCTTAGATCGGCTAGCGGGGAACAATGAGCAGTTCCTC. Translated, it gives CASSLDRLAGNNEQFL.

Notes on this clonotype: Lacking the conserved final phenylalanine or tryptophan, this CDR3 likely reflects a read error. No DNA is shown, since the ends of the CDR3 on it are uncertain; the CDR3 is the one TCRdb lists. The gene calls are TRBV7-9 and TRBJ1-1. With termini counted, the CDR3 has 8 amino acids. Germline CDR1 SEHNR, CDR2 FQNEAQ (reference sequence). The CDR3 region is CASSDAPT.

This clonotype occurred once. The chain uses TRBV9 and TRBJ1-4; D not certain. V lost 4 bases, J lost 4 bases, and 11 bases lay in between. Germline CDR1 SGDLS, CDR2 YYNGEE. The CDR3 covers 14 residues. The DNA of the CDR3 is TGTGCCAGCAGCATCGGGCAGTATAATGAAAAACTGTTTTTT. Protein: CASSIGQYNEKLFF. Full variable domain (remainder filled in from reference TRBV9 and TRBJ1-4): DSGVTQTPKHLITATGQRVTLRCSPRSGDLSVYWYQQSLDQGLQFLIQYYNGEERAKGNILERFSAQQFPDLHSELNLSSLELGDSALYFCASSIGQYNEKLFFGSGTQLSVL.